One sample yielded the 2 T cell receptor beta chains listed below, sequenced in a study of CD8 T cells in Susac syndrome. RNA was extracted with the RNeasy kit, and a quantity of roughly 0.5 to 1 ug was reverse transcribed using random hexamers. TCRdb ran MiXCR on the immunoSEQ multiplex PCR reads and lists one entry per CDR3 protein. The repertoire holds under 200,000 distinct CDR3 sequences, with approximately 95% as singletons. Sample: CD4+ T cells from PBMCs. The receptors were gathered from a human donor in good health.

This chain links TRBV5-6 with TRBJ2-4; 10 bases are a match to TRBD2. Germline V gives CDR1 SGHDT, CDR2 YYEEEE. With 4 bases clipped from V and 6 bases from J, the junction kept 19 bases outside the gene matches. The CDR3 spans 19 residues. The CDR3 reads CASSSLGSAGGSRGNIQYF. The DNA for the CDR3 is TGTGCCAGCAGCAGTCTCGGGTCAGCGGGGGGGAGCAGGGGAAACATTCAGTACTTC.

The chain couples TRBV3-1 to TRBJ2-2; 13 bases match TRBD2. The CDR3 length is 18 residues. Germline V lookup: CDR1 LGHDT, CDR2 YNNKEL (reference sequence). Trimming cost V 4 bases and J 5 bases; bases outside gene matches: 10. DNA for the CDR3: TGTGCCAGCAGCCTGTGGACTAGCGGGGGCCTTATGACCGGGGAGCTGTTTTTT. This codes for CASSLWTSGGLMTGELFF. Full variable domain (missing parts from reference TRBV3-1 and TRBJ2-2): DTAVSQTPKYLVTQMGNDKSIKCEQNLGHDTMYWYKQDSKKFLKIMFSYNNKELIINETVPNRFSPKSPDKAHLNLHINSLELGDSAVYFCASSLWTSGGLMTGELFFGEGSRLTVL.